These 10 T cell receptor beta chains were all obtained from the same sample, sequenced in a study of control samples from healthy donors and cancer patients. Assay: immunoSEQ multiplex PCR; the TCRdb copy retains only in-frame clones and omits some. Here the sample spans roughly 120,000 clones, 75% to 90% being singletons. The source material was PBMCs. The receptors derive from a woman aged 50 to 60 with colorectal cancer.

Here the CDR3 DNA reads TGTGCCAGCACACCGGGGTGGGGGGAGCTGTTTTTT. This translates into CASTPGWGELFF. The chain combines TRBV2 with TRBJ2-2; D is possibly TRBD2 (5 bases). The CDR3 contains 12 residues. Germline-derived CDR1 and CDR2 are SNHLY and FYNNEI. Between the trimmed V and J ends, which lost 7 bases and 8 bases, there was a span of 11 bases.

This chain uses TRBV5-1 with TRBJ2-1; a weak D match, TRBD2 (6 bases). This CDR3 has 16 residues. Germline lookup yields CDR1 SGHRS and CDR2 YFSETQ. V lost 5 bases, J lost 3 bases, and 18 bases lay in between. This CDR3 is CASSQPVGGVYNEQFF. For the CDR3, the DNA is TGCGCCAGCAGTCAACCCGTCGGGGGAGTCTACAATGAGCAGTTCTTC.

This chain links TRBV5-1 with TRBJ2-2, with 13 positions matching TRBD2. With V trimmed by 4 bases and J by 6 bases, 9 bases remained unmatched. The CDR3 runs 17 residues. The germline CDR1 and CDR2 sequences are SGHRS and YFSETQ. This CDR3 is CASSRAGTSGISGELFF. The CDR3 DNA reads TGCGCCAGCAGCAGGGCCGGGACTAGCGGGATCTCCGGGGAGCTGTTTTTT. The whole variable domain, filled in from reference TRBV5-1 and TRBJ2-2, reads KAGVTQTPRYLIKTRGQQVTLSCSPISGHRSVSWYQQTPGQGLQFLFEYFSETQRNKGNFPGRFSGRQFSNSRSEMNVSTLELGDSALYLCASSRAGTSGISGELFFGEGSRLTVL.

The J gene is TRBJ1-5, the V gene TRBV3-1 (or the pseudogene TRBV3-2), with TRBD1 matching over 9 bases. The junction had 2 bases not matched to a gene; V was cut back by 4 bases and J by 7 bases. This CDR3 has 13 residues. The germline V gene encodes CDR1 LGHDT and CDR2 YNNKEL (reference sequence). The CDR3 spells CASSPTGGQPQHF. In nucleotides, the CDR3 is TGTGCCAGCAGCCCGACAGGGGGGCAGCCCCAGCATTTT.

In nucleotides, the CDR3 is TGTGCCAGCAGTCCCCTCGGGACACGCAATCAGCCCCAGCATTTT. It yields the protein CASSPLGTRNQPQHF. The chain employs TRBV2 and TRBJ1-5; TRBD1 might be the D (6 bases). V was shortened by 5 bases and J by 2 bases, with 13 bases between the two germline ends. Germline CDR1 and CDR2: SNHLY and FYNNEI. The CDR3 is 15 amino acids.

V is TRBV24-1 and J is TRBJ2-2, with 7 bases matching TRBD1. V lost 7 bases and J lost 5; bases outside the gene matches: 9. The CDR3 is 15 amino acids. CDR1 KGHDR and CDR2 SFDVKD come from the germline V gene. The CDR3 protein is CATSDPGQATGELFF. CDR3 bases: TGTGCCACCAGCGACCCTGGACAGGCAACCGGGGAGCTGTTTTTT.

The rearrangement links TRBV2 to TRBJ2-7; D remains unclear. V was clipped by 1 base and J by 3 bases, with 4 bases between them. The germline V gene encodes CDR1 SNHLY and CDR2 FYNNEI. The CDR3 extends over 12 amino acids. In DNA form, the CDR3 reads TGTGCCAGCAGTGAAGTGAACTACGAGCAGTACTTC. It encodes CASSEVNYEQYF.

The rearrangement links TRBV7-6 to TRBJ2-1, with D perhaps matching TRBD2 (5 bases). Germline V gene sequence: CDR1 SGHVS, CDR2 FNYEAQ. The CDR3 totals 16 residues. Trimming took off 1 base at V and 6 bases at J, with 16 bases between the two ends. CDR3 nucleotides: TGTGCCAGCAGCTTAGGTGGCGGAAAACGGGGCAATGAGCAGTTCTTC. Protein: CASSLGGGKRGNEQFF.

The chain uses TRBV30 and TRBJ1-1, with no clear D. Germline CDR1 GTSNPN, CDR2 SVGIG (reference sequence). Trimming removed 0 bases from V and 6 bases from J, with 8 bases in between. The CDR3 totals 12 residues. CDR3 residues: CAWSVAAAEAFF. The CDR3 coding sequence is TGTGCCTGGAGTGTAGCGGCAGCTGAAGCTTTCTTT.

CDR3 sequence: CATRRGINQPQHF. In nucleotides, the CDR3 is TGTGCCACAAGACGCGGGATTAATCAGCCCCAGCATTTT. The V and J genes are TRBV6-5 and TRBJ1-5; D uncertain. This CDR3 spans 13 amino acids. Germline V gene sequence: CDR1 MNHEY, CDR2 SVGAGI. V was trimmed by 10 bases and J by 4 bases, leaving 14 bases between them.